This T cell receptor beta chain is from a study of cytomegalovirus exposure and HLA in healthy donors. In the study overall: Clustering assigned about four fifths of the 350 to 450 genotyped donors to the Caucasian-associated ancestry cluster.

This clone occurred a few times. The antigen is unknown. Germline lookup yields CDR1 MNHEY and CDR2 SVGAGI. The CDR3 covers 13 residues. V was pared by 7 bases and J by 4 bases, with 13 bases between. Findings and caveats of the study: Later analysis demonstrated an association between a missense DCLRE1C variant and TCR beta V- and J-gene trimming. In vitro confirmation showed a few CMV-associated chains to be CMV antigen specific. Within a later analysis, the majority of CMV-associated TCR beta chains appeared HLA-restricted.

This PCR relied on a set of 60 Vbeta primers and 13 Jbeta primers. Method: immunoSEQ multiplex PCR; TCRdb's copy keeps in-frame clones and lacks some. The sample gives some 45,000 clones, around 73% of which show up once; about 3.2% is in the top ten. Sequencing input: PBMCs. The chain has TRBV6-5 and TRBJ1-2; a weak D match, TRBD1 (6 bases). The clonotype was recovered from a woman in her 30s in good health and CMV-seronegative. In DNA, the CDR3 is TGTGCCAGCACCAAAGGGGGGGGCTATGGCTACACCTTC. It encodes CASTKGGGYGYTF.